This T cell receptor beta chain was identified during a study of CD8 T cells in Susac syndrome (dated by TCRdb to about 2019). For the study in its entirety: Whether CD8+ T cell activation and differentiation in Susac syndrome was antigen driven was tested using repertoire sequencing. The clonality of the CD8+ T cell repertoire was compared across around twelve healthy donors, some 14 Susac syndrome patients and roughly 16 multiple sclerosis patients.

A remark on this clonotype: Its antigen specificity is not known. No base quality information exists; no much larger clone differs at one position.

Paper-wide results and their limitations: The number of individuals in the TCR sequencing and HLA analysis was recognized as being relatively small.

Ends trimmed: V by 3 bases, J by 1 base; bases unmatched to a gene: 2. As encoded in the germline V gene, CDR1 is LGHNA while CDR2 is YSLEER. The CDR3, cysteine through phenylalanine, is 15 amino acids long. This entry keeps only the CDR3 DNA: 45 bases, framed from base 1. RNA was extracted using the RNeasy kit, and about 0.5 to 1 ug of the RNA was reverse transcribed with random hexamers. The immunoSEQ multiplex PCR assay, covering 54 Vbeta and 13 Jbeta segments, was used to amplify TCR beta CDR3 regions. PCR amplification bias was corrected using a synthetic template baseline for primer optimization and computational correction. The study's own analysis went as follows. Reads were assigned to V, D and J genes according to IMGT and analyzed in immunoSEQ Analyzer, with only productive sequences retained. To calculate clonality, Shannon entropy was normalized by log2 of the number of productive unique sequences and then subtracted from one. For each patient and control, public and private clones were evaluated within the 100 most prevalent clones. Clones were defined as Susac-specific if absent from the healthy and MS cohorts, from 1052 published viral clones and from other ImmuneACCESS disease sequences. TCRdb itself trimmed the public reads at Q25 with fastp, ran MiXCR and retained productive beta chains. Entries are consolidated by CDR3 protein sequence, retaining the most common genes and DNA. These V and J calls rely on TCRdb rather than the paper's analysis. Recorded for this sample are some 300,000 distinct CDR3 sequences; almost 85% of them occurred a single time. The ten largest clonotypes hold around 0.21% of the sample.

Peripheral blood CD8+ and CD4+ T cells from healthy donors, Susac syndrome patients and multiple sclerosis patients were profiled using high-throughput TCR beta sequencing. Multiple sclerosis controls were treatment-naive patients with stable or active relapsing-remitting disease fulfilling revised McDonald criteria. Bulk CD8+ and CD4+ T cells were purified by magnetic negative isolation, whereas CD8+ TEMRA cells were enriched by FACS. Blood was drawn into EDTA tubes, processed within 24 hours, and PBMCs were isolated by density gradient centrifugation. PBMCs intended for TCR sequencing were cryopreserved in liquid nitrogen and thawed later in a water bath at 37 degrees C. The sorted or isolated CD4+, CD8+ and CD8+ TEMRA cells had a purity of 90% or higher.

The sample comprised CD8+ T cells from PBMCs. Here the chain combines TRBV4-3 and TRBJ2-2; TRBD1 lines up with 7 middle nucleotides. This sequence was found in a human donor with multiple sclerosis. In nucleotides, the sequence is TGCGCCAGCAGCCACCGACAGGGGAACACCGGGGAGCTGTTTTTT. Its coded protein is CASSHRQGNTGELFF.